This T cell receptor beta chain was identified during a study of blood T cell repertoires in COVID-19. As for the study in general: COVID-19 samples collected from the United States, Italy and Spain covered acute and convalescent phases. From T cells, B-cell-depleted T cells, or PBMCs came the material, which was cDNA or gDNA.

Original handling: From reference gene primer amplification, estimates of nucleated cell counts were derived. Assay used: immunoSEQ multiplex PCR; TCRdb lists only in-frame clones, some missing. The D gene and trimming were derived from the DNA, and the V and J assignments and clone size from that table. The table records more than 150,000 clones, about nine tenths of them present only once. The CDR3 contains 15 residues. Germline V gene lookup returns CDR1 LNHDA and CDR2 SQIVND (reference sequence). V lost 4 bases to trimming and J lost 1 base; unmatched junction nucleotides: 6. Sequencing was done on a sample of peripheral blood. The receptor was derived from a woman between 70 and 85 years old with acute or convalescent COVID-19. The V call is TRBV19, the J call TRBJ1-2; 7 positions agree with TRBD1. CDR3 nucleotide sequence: TGTGCCAGTAGTACCCGCGGGACAGATAACTATGGCTACACCTTC. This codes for CASSTRGTDNYGYTF.